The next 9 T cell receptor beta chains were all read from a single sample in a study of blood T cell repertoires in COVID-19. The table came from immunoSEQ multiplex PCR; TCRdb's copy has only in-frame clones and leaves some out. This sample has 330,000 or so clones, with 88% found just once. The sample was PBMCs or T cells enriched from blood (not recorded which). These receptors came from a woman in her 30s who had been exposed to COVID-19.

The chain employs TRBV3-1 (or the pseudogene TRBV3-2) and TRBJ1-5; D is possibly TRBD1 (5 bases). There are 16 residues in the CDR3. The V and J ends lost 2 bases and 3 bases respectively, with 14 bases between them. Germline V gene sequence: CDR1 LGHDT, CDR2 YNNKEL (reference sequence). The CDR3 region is CASSQRGGVYNQPQHF. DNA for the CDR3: TGTGCCAGCAGCCAAAGGGGCGGGGTATACAATCAGCCCCAGCATTTT.

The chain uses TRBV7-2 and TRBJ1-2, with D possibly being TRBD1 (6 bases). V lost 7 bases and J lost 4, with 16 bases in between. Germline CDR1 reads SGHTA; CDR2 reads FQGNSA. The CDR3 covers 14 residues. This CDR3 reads CASTGRGRGYGYTF. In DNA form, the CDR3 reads TGTGCCAGCACCGGGCGGGGGCGCGGCTATGGCTACACCTTC.

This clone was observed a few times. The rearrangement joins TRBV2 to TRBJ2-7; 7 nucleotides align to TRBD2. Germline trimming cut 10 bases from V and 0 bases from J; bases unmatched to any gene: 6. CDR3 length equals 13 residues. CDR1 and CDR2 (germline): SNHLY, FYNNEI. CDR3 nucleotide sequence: TGTGCCATGCTCCGGGACTACTCCTACGAGCAGTACTTC. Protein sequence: CAMLRDYSYEQYF.

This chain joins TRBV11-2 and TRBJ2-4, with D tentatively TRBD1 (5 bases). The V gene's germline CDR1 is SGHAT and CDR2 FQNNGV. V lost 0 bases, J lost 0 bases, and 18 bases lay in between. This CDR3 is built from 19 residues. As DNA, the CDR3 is TGTGCCAGCAGCTTAGAGGCAGGGCTACCAGACCTAGCCAAAAACATTCAGTACTTC. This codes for CASSLEAGLPDLAKNIQYF.

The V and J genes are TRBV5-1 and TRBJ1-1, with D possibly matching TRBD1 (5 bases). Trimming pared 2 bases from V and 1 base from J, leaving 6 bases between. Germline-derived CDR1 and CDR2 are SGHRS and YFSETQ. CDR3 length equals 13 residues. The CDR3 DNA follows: TGCGCCAGCAGCTTACAGGAGAACACTGAAGCTTTCTTT. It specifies CASSLQENTEAFF.

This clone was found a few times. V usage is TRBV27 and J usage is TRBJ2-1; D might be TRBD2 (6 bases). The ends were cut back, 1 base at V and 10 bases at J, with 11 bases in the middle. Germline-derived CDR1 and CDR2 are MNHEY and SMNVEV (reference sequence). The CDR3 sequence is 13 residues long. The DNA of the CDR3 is TGTGCCAGCAGTTTATGGAGGGGCCAGGAGCAGTTCTTC. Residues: CASSLWRGQEQFF.

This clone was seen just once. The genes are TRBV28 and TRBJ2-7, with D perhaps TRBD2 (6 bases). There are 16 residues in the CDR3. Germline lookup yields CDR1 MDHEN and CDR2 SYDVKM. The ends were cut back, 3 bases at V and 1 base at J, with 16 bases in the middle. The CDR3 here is CASSFQLAVISYEQYF. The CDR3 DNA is TGTGCCAGCAGTTTTCAGTTAGCGGTAATATCCTACGAGCAGTACTTC.

This CDR3 reads CASSFTGETEAFF. CDR3 sequence (DNA): TGTGCCAGCAGTTTCACAGGGGAAACTGAAGCTTTCTTT. V gene TRBV6-5 combines with J gene TRBJ1-1, with TRBD1 matching over 7 bases. This CDR3 is built from 13 residues. The V gene end was trimmed by 4 bases and the J gene end by 5 bases; junction bases not matched to a gene: 4. The V gene's germline CDR1 is MNHEY and CDR2 SVGAGI.

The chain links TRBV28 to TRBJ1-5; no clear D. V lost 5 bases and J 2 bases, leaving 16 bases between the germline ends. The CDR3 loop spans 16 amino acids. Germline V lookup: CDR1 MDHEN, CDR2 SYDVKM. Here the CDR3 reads CASSPHSGGGNQPQHF. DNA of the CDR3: TGTGCCAGCAGTCCCCACTCCGGCGGGGGCAATCAGCCCCAGCATTTT.